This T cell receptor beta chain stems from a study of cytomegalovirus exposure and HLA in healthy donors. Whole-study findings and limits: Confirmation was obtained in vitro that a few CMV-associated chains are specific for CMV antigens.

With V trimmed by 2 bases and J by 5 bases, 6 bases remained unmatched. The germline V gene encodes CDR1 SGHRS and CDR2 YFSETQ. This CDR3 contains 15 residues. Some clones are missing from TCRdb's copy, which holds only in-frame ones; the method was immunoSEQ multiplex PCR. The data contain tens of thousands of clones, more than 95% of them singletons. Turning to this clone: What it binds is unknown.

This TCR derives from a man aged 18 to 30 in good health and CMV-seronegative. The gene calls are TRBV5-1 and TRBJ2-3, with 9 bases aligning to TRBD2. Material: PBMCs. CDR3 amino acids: CASSFQAGGQDTQYF. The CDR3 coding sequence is TGCGCCAGCAGCTTCCAAGCGGGAGGTCAAGATACGCAGTATTTT.